This TCR beta chain was recovered during a study of beta chain features in type 1 diabetes (dated by TCRdb to the late 2010s). Regarding the complete study: No differences in mean age, gender distribution, total cell number or subset yield were found between patients and healthy donors. Naive and central memory subsets were obtained from all 30 or so donors, but regulatory and stem cell-like memory subsets were isolated from only 8 patients and roughly eight healthy donors. In the study, recently diagnosed type 1 diabetes patients and matched healthy donors were compared on the TCRB repertoires of their sorted circulating CD4+ T cell subsets. Across all samples, almost 110 million sorted cells were examined, and cell number per subset correlated strongly with RNA yield. Paper-wide results and their limitations: Because small numbers of individuals were included in the HLA sub-analyses, any influence of HLA type on TCRB rearrangement was left unresolved. Type 1 diabetes patients showed a moderate but significant shortening of TCRB CDR3 length in all four CD4+ subsets. Naive, central memory and regulatory TCRB repertoires appeared to be more alike among patients than among healthy donors. PCR may preferentially amplify shorter templates, but because patient and control samples were amplified and corrected together, any resulting skew would affect both groups equally. Because cDNA was sequenced instead of genomic DNA, activated cells with high expression could be over-represented, although the groups did not differ in activation or CD3 levels. At VDJ recombination sites, type 1 diabetes patients had fewer insertions and more deleted nucleotides, which implies abnormalities in thymic rearrangement.

Based on the germline V gene (reference sequence), the CDR1 and CDR2 sequences are MNHEY and SMNVEV. For this chain, trimming is 7 bases at the V end and 2 bases at the J end, and the number of junction bases without a gene match is 11. The CDR3 has 16 amino acids, counting the end cysteine and phenylalanine. Left in the record is the CDR3 DNA by itself, 48 bases read in frame from the first base. Each donor gave one peripheral blood draw, approximately 110 mL on average, collected into heparinised tubes. Naive, central memory, regulatory and stem cell-like memory CD4+ T cells were sorted on a BD FACSAria II using a panel including CD45RO, CCR7, CD25, CD127, CD95 and CD27. A purity above 98% was achieved for all sorted populations. PBMCs were isolated immediately by Lymphoprep density gradient centrifugation and stained directly without culture. Samples were stained and sorted in pairs, with one healthy donor and one patient per experiment, so that batch effects were minimized.

Regarding this clone: Its antigen remains undetermined. No much larger clonotype is one base removed from it; base qualities were not supplied.

The High Capacity cDNA Reverse Transcription Kit was used to reverse transcribe all of the isolated RNA, meaning that expressed TCRB transcripts were what got sequenced. Deep immunoSEQ sequencing was applied to naive, central memory and regulatory T cell samples, giving an average of roughly 3.6 million total reads per sample. Sorted cells were lysed in RLT buffer, and RNA was extracted using DNase-treated RNeasy Micro or Mini kits according to cell number. To prevent cross-contamination, each cell subset was processed individually, whereas patient and healthy donor samples were processed jointly. Using the immunoSEQ multiplex PCR, TCRB sequences were amplified from cDNA into 87-bp fragments spanning the CDR3 region. Sequencing of the amplicons was done on the Illumina HiSeq platform. On the study's bioinformatics: PCR bias was computationally corrected using synthetic template baselines, reads within Hamming distance 2 were collapsed, and singletons that could not be merged were discarded. Reads were aligned to IMGT to assign V, D and J genes, CDR3 length, and insertions or deletions at six rearrangement sites. Clonotype counts were normalized to sorted cell number within each subset before computing true diversity and Gini coefficients with the tcR R package. Repertoire sharing was quantified using the overlap coefficient calculated on TCRB nucleotide sequences. Out-of-frame TCRB sequences from naive cells were analyzed to stand in for the pre-selection repertoire. The table was pulled from immuneACCESS by TCRdb, which kept in-frame rearrangements only. Such tables lose some clones; where checked, under half of the loss comes from unresolved V genes, and the rest has no known cause. D and trimming come from the DNA, and the V and J calls and clone size come from that table. This sample gives hundreds of thousands of clones in total; around an eighth of them show up just once. The ten largest make up 0.022% of the sample.

This receptor was obtained from a man in his late teens or twenties with type 1 diabetes. Recombination joined TRBV27 with TRBJ2-1; TRBD2 agrees with 7 junctional bases. Sequencing was done on a sample of naive CD4+ T cells from blood. In light of the paper, this sample's cell subset or site label describes: true naive CD4+ T cells. In nucleotide form, the sequence is TGTGCCAGCAATAGATTCGGACTAGGCGCCTACAATGAGCAGTTCTTC. Its translation is CASNRFGLGAYNEQFF.